Detailed here is one T cell receptor (beta chain). The record originates from a study of technical replicates of blood from a handful of donors. Only in-frame clones appear in the TCRdb table, and some are missing; sequencing was by immunoSEQ multiplex PCR. The sample yields roughly 80,000 clones, about 94% seen once. Source material: T cells isolated from PBMCs. The clonotype was recovered from a human donor in good health.

CDR3 bases: TGTGCCAGCAGCTCGAGCTCCTACAATGAGCAGTTCTTC. This sequence encodes CASSSSSYNEQFF. The chain carries TRBV7-3 and TRBJ2-1; D gene uncertain. CDR1 is SGHTA and CDR2 is FQGTGA in the germline V gene. The CDR3 spans 13 residues. Trimming shortened V by 4 bases and J by 0 bases, and 4 bases separated the two germline ends.